One sample yielded the 2 T cell receptor beta chains listed below, sequenced in a study of graft-versus-host responses after intestinal transplantation (dated by TCRdb to the early 2020s). To isolate intraepithelial and lamina propria lymphocytes from graft specimens, dithiothreitol, EDTA incubations and collagenase D digestion were used. The library was produced with the immunoSEQ multiplex PCR assay. TCRdb provides this immuneACCESS table in a form limited to in-frame rearrangements. Some clones are lacking; in checked studies, under half of them reflect an unresolved V gene, and why the rest are absent is not known. The sample table holds about 4,300 clones, of which around 75% were seen once. Of the sample, 15% falls within the top ten clones. The material sequenced was ileum tissue, taken around 340 days after intestinal transplantation. These TCRs come from a human patient who received an intestinal transplant, so some T cells may come from the graft donor.

V is TRBV6-4 and J is TRBJ2-3; TRBD2 agrees at 13 bases. The CDR3 loop spans 16 amino acids. CDR1 MRHNA and CDR2 SNTAGT come from the germline V gene. Trimming removed 2 bases from V and 2 bases from J; junction bases left unmatched: 1. The DNA of the CDR3 is TGTGCCAGCAGTGACGGGACTAGCGGGGACACAGATACGCAGTATTTT. Protein product: CASSDGTSGDTDTQYF.

The chain couples TRBV28 to TRBJ2-2; 9 bases line up with TRBD1. J was trimmed by 7 bases and V by 5 bases; bases with no gene match: 8. Germline V gene data show CDR1 as MDHEN and CDR2 as SYDVKM. The CDR3 is made up of 15 amino acids. The CDR3 sequence is CASSPGDRDSGELFF. The CDR3 region has the DNA TGTGCCAGCAGTCCCGGGGACAGGGATAGCGGGGAGCTGTTTTTT.